The sample holds a few counts of the clone carrying this T cell receptor beta chain. Its antigen is unknown. CDR3 size: 18 residues. This entry is derived from a study of beta chain features in type 1 diabetes. General study results and limits: Patients' naive, central memory and Treg TCRB repertoires seemed closer to one another than those of healthy donors. All four CD4+ subsets from Type 1 diabetes patients carried moderately but significantly shorter TCRB CDR3s.

cDNA synthesis used the whole RNA isolate, giving expressed TCRB sequences. Sequencing of naive, central memory and regulatory T cell samples gave an average of roughly 3.6 million reads. Repertoires were generated with immunoSEQ multiplex PCR, while TCRdb's copy carries only in-frame clones and drops some. The data hold 500,000 to 850,000 clones, with over 13% observed a single time. V is TRBV21-1 and J is TRBJ1-5; TRBD1, the table's D call, was not compared with the DNA. TRBV21-1 is annotated as a pseudogene. The receptor was isolated from a man aged 18-30 years with type 1 diabetes. Sequencing was carried out using naive CD4+ T cells from blood. The CDR3 sequence: CASSPELQGFGSNQPQHF. The DNA for the CDR3 is TGTGCCAGCAGCCCAGAGCTACAGGGTTTCGGTAGCAATCAGCCCCAGCATTTT.